This T cell receptor (beta chain) was retrieved from a study of CD8 T cells in Susac syndrome. Sequencing targeted TCR beta in blood CD8+ and CD4+ T cells. It was negative isolation that provided the CD8+ and CD4+ T cells, whereas TEMRA cells were enriched by FACS. This CDR3 contains 12 residues. V lost 7 bases to trimming and J lost 5 bases, with 14 bases between them. Germline CDR1 is SQVTM and CDR2 is ANQGSEA. With respect to this clonotype: The target antigen is unknown.

Study-wide results and caveats: By the study's own acknowledgment, its TCR sequencing and HLA analysis included relatively few individuals.

RNA was extracted with the RNeasy kit, and a quantity of roughly 0.5 to 1 ug was reverse transcribed using random hexamers. Across 54 Vbeta and 13 Jbeta, TCR beta CDR3 was amplified with immunoSEQ multiplex PCR. MiXCR, applied by TCRdb to the immunoSEQ multiplex PCR reads, yields one record per CDR3 protein. The table records 200,000 or so distinct CDR3 sequences, more than 85% of them present only once. Sequenced: CD8+ T cells from PBMCs. This rearrangement joins TRBV29-1 to TRBJ1-2; D is undetermined. This clonotype originated in a human donor with multiple sclerosis. CDR3 loop: CSAQTVGYGYTF. CDR3 in DNA: TGCAGCGCACAAACCGTAGGGTATGGCTACACCTTC.